A single sample gave rise to the 15 T cell receptor beta chains below, sequenced in a study of T cells in Graves' hyperthyroidism and ophthalmopathy (dated by TCRdb to the late 2010s). Library prep was done by multiplex PCR. The sample was run on an Illumina HiSeq 2000. TCR beta CDR3 regions were amplified from RNA transcripts. The first round of RT-PCR for the TCR CDR3 was performed with the HTBI primer set and the Qiagen OneStep RT-PCR kit. The public reads were run again by TCRdb, first through fastp at Q25 and then through MiXCR, and only productive beta chains were kept. CDR3 protein duplicates are merged, each entry listing the most common genes and DNA. Across this sample there are around 800,000 distinct CDR3 sequences, with approximately 40% seen only once. The ten largest make up about 9% of the sample. The sample was blood. These receptors were taken from a man aged 18-30 years with Graves' hyperthyroidism.

The chain combines TRBV7-9 with TRBJ1-5; no firm D call. V was clipped by 0 bases and J by 0 bases, with 9 bases between them. The germline gives CDR1 SEHNR, CDR2 FQNEAQ (reference sequence). The CDR3 is 16 residues long. The chain's CDR3 is CASSLAGVYSNQPQHF. The DNA for the CDR3 is TGTGCCAGCAGCTTAGCTGGGGTGTATAGCAATCAGCCCCAGCATTTT.

A note on this clonotype: This may arise from a read error, as a much more abundant clone is one base away. The chain recombines TRBV10-3 with TRBJ1-1; D not resolved. Germline V gene data show CDR1 as ENHRY and CDR2 as SYGVKD. The CDR3 sequence is 15 residues long. The CDR3 coding sequence is TGTGCCGTCAGTGAGCAAATGGATGGGAACACTGAAGCTTTCTTT. Protein product: CAVSEQMDGNTEAFF.

The V and J genes are TRBV14 and TRBJ1-1; D gene unclear. CDR3 size: 16 residues. Germline CDR1 and CDR2: SGHDN and FVKESK. V gave up 4 bases and J gave up 0 bases, with 15 bases separating them. Here the CDR3 reads CASSPRNTYMNTEAFF. CDR3 nucleotides: TGTGCCAGCAGCCCACGTAACACCTACATGAACACTGAAGCTTTCTTT.

On this clonotype: Possible read error: a much larger clone is one base away. The V and J genes are TRBV25-1 and TRBJ1-1; TRBD1 is a possible D gene (5 bases). The CDR3 contains 13 residues. The germline gives CDR1 MGHDK, CDR2 SYGVNS. Trimming cost V 5 bases and J 7 bases, with 14 bases left between them. The CDR3 loop reads CASSPGRSGEAFF. CDR3 nucleotides: TGTGCCAGCAGTCCGGGGCGGTCCGGTGAAGCTTTCTTT.

The chain recombines TRBV7-8 with TRBJ2-5; no clear D gene. Germline CDR1 is SGHVS and CDR2 is FQNEAQ. The CDR3 consists of 16 residues. V lost 3 bases, J lost 1 base, and 15 bases lay in between. CDR3 in amino acids: CASSLVAGSGQETQYF. The DNA for the CDR3 is TGTGCCAGCAGCTTGGTTGCAGGATCAGGCCAAGAGACCCAGTACTTC.

This clonotype occurred many times. V is TRBV7-8 and J is TRBJ1-6, with 7 bases lining up with TRBD1. Germline V gene sequence: CDR1 SGHVS, CDR2 FQNEAQ. The length of the CDR3 is 15 residues. V lost 5 bases to trimming and J lost 3 bases; unmatched junction nucleotides: 4. The CDR3 DNA is TGTGCCAGCAGCCCAGGACAGGACTATAATTCACCCCTCCACTTT. It encodes CASSPGQDYNSPLHF. The complete variable domain, with remaining parts taken from reference TRBV7-8 and TRBJ1-6, reads GAGVSQSPRYKVAKRGQDVALRCDPISGHVSLFWYQQALGQGPEFLTYFQNEAQLDKSGLPSDRFFAERPEGSVSTLKIQRTQQEDSAVYLCASSPGQDYNSPLHFGNGTRLTVT.

In this sample, this clonotype turned up many times. The gene calls are TRBV20-1 and TRBJ1-5; D gene uncertain. Trimming cost V 6 bases and J 6 bases, with 12 bases left between them. Germline V gives CDR1 DFQATT, CDR2 SNEGSKA (reference sequence). CDR3 length: 12 amino acids. CDR3 amino acids: CSAEGGFQPQHF. The CDR3 nucleotides read TGCAGTGCCGAGGGCGGTTTTCAGCCCCAGCATTTT.

This clonotype was detected only a few times. V gene TRBV7-2 combines with J gene TRBJ2-7; 8 bases match TRBD2. Germline V gene lookup returns CDR1 SGHTA and CDR2 FQGNSA. The V gene end was trimmed by 0 bases and the J gene end by 5 bases; junction bases not matched to a gene: 6. The CDR3 extends over 15 amino acids. Written as DNA, the CDR3 is TGTGCCAGCAGCTTAGCCTTTGCGGGGGGCCACGAGCAGTACTTC. Translating gives CASSLAFAGGHEQYF.

There are a few counts of this clonotype. The gene calls are TRBV12-3 or TRBV12-4 and TRBJ2-6, with a tentative D call TRBD1 (5 bases). The length of the CDR3 is 15 residues. Between the trimmed V and J ends, which lost 5 bases and 0 bases, there was a span of 8 bases. DNA for the CDR3: TGTGCCAGCAGTAACAGGATCTCTGGGGCCAACGTCCTGACTTTC. Protein sequence: CASSNRISGANVLTF.

The genes are TRBV7-9 and TRBJ1-3; no firm D call. This CDR3 is 17 amino acids long. CDR1 and CDR2 (germline): SEHNR, FQNEAQ (reference sequence). Trimming left V 1 base short and J 4 bases short, with 17 bases between. The CDR3 loop reads CASSLDPGRLLGNTIYF. The CDR3 DNA reads TGTGCCAGCAGCTTAGACCCCGGACGGCTATTAGGAAACACCATATATTTT.

The genes are TRBV12-3 or TRBV12-4 and TRBJ2-5, with TRBD1 matching 7 bases. Trimming took 5 bases from V and 1 from J; bases not matched to a gene: 7. The CDR3 is made up of 15 amino acids. This chain's CDR3 is CASSPEGGSQETQYF. As DNA, the CDR3 is TGTGCCAGCAGTCCCGAAGGGGGCTCCCAAGAGACCCAGTACTTC.

The CDR3 DNA follows: TGTGCCAGCAGCGTAGGGGGGACAACCTTTGGCTACGAGCAGTACTTC. It translates to CASSVGGTTFGYEQYF. The chain recombines TRBV9 with TRBJ2-7; possibly TRBD1 for D (6 bases). The germline V gene encodes CDR1 SGDLS and CDR2 YYNGEE. V was clipped by 0 bases and J by 3 bases, with 16 bases between them. This CDR3 has 16 amino acids.

This clonotype was observed at least ten times. This chain uses TRBV29-1 with TRBJ1-1; no definite D call. Per germline, CDR1 SQVTM and CDR2 ANQGSEA. The CDR3 has 13 residues. V was clipped by 5 bases and J by 3 bases, with 13 bases between them. CDR3 DNA sequence: TGCAGCGTTAGGCCTCAGCCCCACACTGAAGCTTTCTTT. As protein: CSVRPQPHTEAFF. The full variable domain, rest sourced from reference TRBV29-1 and TRBJ1-1, is SAVISQKPSRDICQRGTSLTIQCQVDSQVTMMFWYRQQPGQSLTLIATANQGSEATYESGFVIDKFPISRPNLTFSTLTVSNMSPEDSSIYLCSVRPQPHTEAFFGQGTRLTVV.

The chain links TRBV9 to TRBJ1-1; D not resolved. The germline CDR1 and CDR2 sequences are SGDLS and YYNGEE. The CDR3 runs 14 residues. V gave up 4 bases and J gave up 5 bases, with 15 bases separating them. CDR3 sequence: CASSPINSGTEAFF. CDR3 nucleotides: TGTGCCAGCAGCCCTATCAACTCGGGGACTGAAGCTTTCTTT.

V is TRBV5-5 and J is TRBJ2-7; D remains unclear. Germline loops: CDR1 SGHKS, CDR2 YYEKEE (reference sequence). The CDR3 runs to 15 residues. Trimming cost V 2 bases and J 0 bases, with 12 bases left between them. The CDR3 loop is CASSFTDNLSYEQYF. In DNA form, the CDR3 reads TGTGCCAGCAGCTTCACTGACAACCTCTCCTACGAGCAGTACTTC.